The text below deals with one T cell receptor (beta chain). The data derive from a study of blood T cell repertoires in COVID-19. On the study more broadly: Sources were T cells, B-cell-depleted T cells, or PBMCs; the material itself was cDNA or gDNA.

Germline values: CDR1 MDHEN, CDR2 SYDVKM. Trimming shortened V by 6 bases and J by 2 bases, and 8 bases separated the two germline ends. This CDR3 comprises 13 residues. Participants spanned ages about 18 to 90 years and resided in roughly 22 US areas. TCRdb keeps only in-frame clones here, not all; method: immunoSEQ multiplex PCR. The sample shows about 200,000 clones, about 85% of them seen only once. The chain uses TRBV28 and TRBJ1-5, with a tentative D call TRBD1 (5 bases). This receptor was obtained from a woman in her thirties who had recovered from COVID-19. Specimen: PBMCs or T cells enriched from blood (not recorded which). The CDR3 DNA reads TGTGCCAGCAGCGACAGAGGCAATCAGCCCCAGCATTTT. This gives the protein CASSDRGNQPQHF.